The 10 T cell receptor beta chains below all came from one sample that was sequenced in a study of shared clonotypes between healthy human individuals. Using immunoSEQ multiplex PCR, the repertoire was profiled, and TCRdb retains in-frame clones only, with some absent. Among about 2,100,000 clones, more than 85% were seen once, and the ten largest hold about 1.8%. As defined, naive CD8 cells were CD45RO-negative and positively selected for CCR7, with terminally differentiated effector memory CD45RA+ cells excluded. The specimen was naive CD8+ T cells from PBMCs. The receptor set was obtained from a man aged 18 to 29 in good health. Some clones in this sample may be carry-over from other donors' samples.

This clone came up a few times. The genes are TRBV5-4 and TRBJ1-4; D is uncertain. The germline gives CDR1 SGHNT, CDR2 YYREEE (reference sequence). The CDR3 sequence is 15 residues long. The V gene lost 4 bases and the J gene lost 0 bases, with 10 bases spanning the gap. CDR3 in DNA: TGTGCCAGCAGCCAGCGTGGCGCAACTAATGAAAAACTGTTTTTT. Encoded protein: CASSQRGATNEKLFF. Filled out from reference TRBV5-4 and TRBJ1-4, the complete variable domain reads ETGVTQSPTHLIKTRGQQVTLRCSSQSGHNTVSWYQQALGQGPQFIFQYYREEENGRGNFPPRFSGLQFPNYSSELNVNALELDDSALYLCASSQRGATNEKLFFGSGTQLSVL.

The V call is TRBV4-1, the J call TRBJ2-5, with 12 bases matching TRBD2. The germline gives CDR1 MGHRA, CDR2 YSYEKL. There are 16 residues in the CDR3. Losses at the gene ends were 0 bases for V and 11 bases for J; bases not matched to a gene: 10. The CDR3 nucleotides read TGCGCCAGCAGCCAAGATCCCGGGACTAGCGGGCGGGGGCAGTACTTC. Protein sequence: CASSQDPGTSGRGQYF.

The chain recombines TRBV7-8 with TRBJ2-2; D tentatively reads TRBD1 or TRBD2 (6 bases each). The CDR3 is 18 amino acids. V was clipped by 1 base and J by 3 bases, with 18 bases between them. CDR1 is SGHVS and CDR2 is FQNEAQ in the germline V gene. The CDR3 spells CASSLVVGASEYTGELFF. As DNA, the CDR3 is TGTGCCAGCAGCTTAGTGGTGGGGGCTAGCGAGTACACCGGGGAGCTGTTTTTT.

The CDR3 region has the DNA TGCGCCAGCAGCTTGGGACGGGAGACCTACGAGCAGTACTTC. Protein product: CASSLGRETYEQYF. The chain uses TRBV5-1 and TRBJ2-7, with D perhaps TRBD2 (6 bases). Germline V gene data show CDR1 as SGHRS and CDR2 as YFSETQ. The CDR3 runs 14 residues. Trimming took 0 bases from V and 2 from J, leaving 9 bases between them.

The chain couples TRBV7-9 to TRBJ1-5; TRBD1 matches 7 bases. Unmatched junction bases numbered 7, after V lost 5 bases and J lost 3 bases. The CDR3 is 15 residues long. Germline V gene data show CDR1 as SEHNR and CDR2 as FQNEAQ (reference sequence). The DNA for the CDR3 is TGTGCCAGCAGCAAAACAGGGGCGAACAATCAGCCCCAGCATTTT. Amino acids: CASSKTGANNQPQHF.

This sequence joins TRBV5-1 and TRBJ2-2, with D tentatively TRBD1 (6 bases). CDR3 length: 17 amino acids. Trimming took 3 bases from V and 2 from J, leaving 17 bases between them. Germline V gene data show CDR1 as SGHRS and CDR2 as YFSETQ. CDR3 residues: CASSSPLQGLNTGELFF. CDR3 bases: TGCGCCAGCAGCTCGCCCCTGCAGGGGTTAAACACCGGGGAGCTGTTTTTT.

The chain joins TRBV7-9 to TRBJ2-1, with D unclear. V lost 5 bases and J 16 bases, leaving 9 bases between the germline ends. Per the germline V gene, CDR1 is SEHNR and CDR2 is FQNEAQ (reference sequence). CDR3 length: 9 amino acids. The CDR3 loop is CASSRQEFF. The CDR3 region has the DNA TGTGCCAGCAGCCGCCAGGAATTCTTC.

V is TRBV18 and J is TRBJ1-2; possibly TRBD1 for D (6 bases). The ends were cut back, 6 bases at V and 5 bases at J, with 10 bases in the middle. The germline V gene encodes CDR1 KGHSH and CDR2 LQKENI. There are 12 residues in the CDR3. CDR3 sequence reads: CASSGTKYGYTF. CDR3 in DNA: TGTGCCAGCTCCGGGACAAAGTATGGCTACACCTTC. Complete variable domain (other parts from reference TRBV18 and TRBJ1-2): NAGVMQNPRHLVRRRGQEARLRCSPMKGHSHVYWYRQLPEEGLKFMVYLQKENIIDESGMPKERFSAEFPKEGPSILRIQQVVRGDSAAYFCASSGTKYGYTFGSGTRLTVV.

The chain carries TRBV25-1 and TRBJ1-1; no clear D gene. Looked up from germline, CDR1 is MGHDK and CDR2 is SYGVNS. V was clipped by 6 bases and J by 3 bases, with 8 bases between them. This CDR3 has 12 residues. Here the CDR3 reads CASREGHTEAFF. CDR3 DNA: TGTGCCAGCAGAGAAGGACACACTGAAGCTTTCTTT.

V and J are TRBV5-6 and TRBJ1-2, with a possible D match to TRBD1 (5 bases). Looked up from germline, CDR1 is SGHDT and CDR2 is YYEEEE. The CDR3 contains 14 residues. V was trimmed by 0 bases and J by 4 bases, leaving 10 bases between them. The CDR3 is CASSLGDSVYGYTF. In DNA, the CDR3 is TGTGCCAGCAGCTTGGGCGACAGTGTCTATGGCTACACCTTC.